Sequencing of this T cell receptor (beta chain) was carried out in a study of identifying expanded T cells in peripheral blood (dated by TCRdb to about 2019). About the study as a whole: Four technical replicates, made by sequencing separate aliquots from the same pool of genomic DNA, were compared pairwise. Broader findings and caveats from the paper: Both the number of clones called differentially abundant and the false-positive rate were significantly reduced by the beta-binomial model across all healthy-donor time intervals. The authors expected biological variance in healthy repertoires might increase further over much longer intervals such as months to years. About 1.1 differentially abundant clones were flagged by the binomial model between technical replicates, whereas about 15 and 19 were flagged over roughly two weeks and four weeks, respectively. In all healthy donors, the variance in clone template counts between samples taken around 14 days apart rose significantly as total template count increased.

Its CDR3 holds 13 amino acids, cysteine through phenylalanine. Only the CDR3 DNA stays, 39 bases, in frame from base 1. Deletion took 3 bases off V and 6 bases off J, with a span of 15 bases between the germline ends. From the germline V gene (reference sequence), CDR1 is GTSNPN and CDR2 is SVGIG. In this sample, this clone turned up a few times. There is no known antigen for this receptor. It has no much larger one-base neighbor in the sample; base qualities were not kept. The immunoSEQ Assay, which relies on bias-controlled multiplex PCR amplification of genomic DNA, was used to profile TCRbeta CDR3 regions. The authors' pipeline ran thus. To quantify the absolute abundance of each unique TCRbeta CDR3 region, the sequences were collapsed and filtered. Two models were used to test differential abundance: a binomial model (Fisher-equivalent) and a beta-binomial model that adds time-dependent variance fitted from healthy donors. Any clone with fewer than 5 combined templates was excluded, and a clone was called differentially abundant if its Benjamini-Hochberg FDR was below 0.01. Beta-binomial variance was modeled as a function of total template count across the two samples using the form v = (b*log(k)+a)^2. The clones in this table, taken by TCRdb from immuneACCESS, are in-frame only. Not every clone is retained; where verified, under half of the shortfall comes from an unresolved V gene, and the cause of the rest is unknown. From that table come the V and J calls and clone size; the DNA was used to work out D and trimming. For this sample there are about 58,000 clones; approximately 89% appear just once. The ten biggest clones cover about 3.7% of the sample.

No immune events, such as infections, were documented for the healthy donors during the collection period. To calibrate time-dependent variance in a beta-binomial model of T-cell clone differential abundance, blood repertoires from healthy donors were used as a training cohort. There were around ten healthy donors in the training cohort, of whom 3 were female and 7 were male. On average the donors were 43 years old, and their ages spanned 29 to 64 years. Obtained from a commercial supplier, whole blood was collected from each healthy donor at three time points set two to three weeks apart. Genomic DNA was extracted from unsorted whole blood for immunosequencing.

The chain joins TRBV30 to TRBJ2-7; D gene: possibly TRBD1, on 6 matching bases. This sequence originates from a person aged 18-69 years in good health. Sample: blood. The DNA sequence is as follows: TGTGCCTGGAGCCTCACAGGGATGAGCGAGCAGTACTTC. Its protein reads: CAWSLTGMSEQYF.